The 21 T cell receptor beta chains below all came from one sample that was sequenced in a study of cytomegalovirus exposure and HLA in healthy donors. Primers: 60 Vbeta forward and 13 Jbeta reverse. Method: immunoSEQ multiplex PCR; TCRdb's copy keeps in-frame clones and lacks some. Found here are 150,000 to 200,000 clones; the top ten clones hold over 1%. Input material: PBMCs. The receptor source for this set is a woman in her sixties in good health and CMV-seronegative.

CDR3 residues: CASSSTGVATNEKLFF. CDR3 coding DNA: TGTGCCAGCAGCTCGACAGGGGTCGCTACTAATGAAAAACTGTTTTTT. The rearrangement uses TRBV5-8 and TRBJ1-4, with 8 positions matching TRBD1. Germline V gives CDR1 SGHTS, CDR2 YDEGEE. Losses at the gene ends were 3 bases for V and 2 bases for J; bases not matched to a gene: 6. CDR3 length: 16 residues.

The V call is TRBV14, the J call TRBJ2-5; TRBD1 matches at 8 bases. Unmatched junction bases numbered 2, after V lost 4 bases and J lost 7 bases. Germline CDR1 reads SGHDN; CDR2 reads FVKESK. The CDR3 consists of 12 residues. CDR3 loop: CASSPDRGTQYF. The CDR3 DNA reads TGTGCCAGCAGCCCCGACAGGGGGACCCAGTACTTC.

The V call is TRBV19, the J call TRBJ1-1, with 9 positions matching TRBD1. J lost 4 bases, V lost 4 bases, and 16 bases had no gene match. This CDR3 spans 18 amino acids. Germline CDR1 reads LNHDA; CDR2 reads SQIVND (reference sequence). Here the CDR3 DNA reads TGTGCCAGTAGTAACCCCTGGGTAGGACAGGGGTCGGGCACTGAAGCTTTCTTT. It is translated as CASSNPWVGQGSGTEAFF.

The gene calls are TRBV7-2 and TRBJ2-1; 7 positions match TRBD1. V shed 0 bases and J 10 bases; nucleotides not matched to a gene: 3. The germline V gene encodes CDR1 SGHTA and CDR2 FQGNSA. The CDR3 is made up of 13 amino acids. The CDR3 DNA reads TGTGCCAGCAGCTTAGCGGTGACAGGGGAGCAGTTCTTC. The encoded protein is CASSLAVTGEQFF. Full variable domain (outside the CDR3, taken from reference TRBV7-2 and TRBJ2-1): GAGVSQSPSNKVTEKGKDVELRCDPISGHTALYWYRQSLGQGLEFLIYFQGNSAPDKSGLPSDRFSAERTGGSVSTLTIQRTQQEDSAVYLCASSLAVTGEQFFGPGTRLTVL.

CDR3 nucleotide sequence: TGTGCCAGCAGCTTAAGTCCGGGGTCCTACAATGAGCAGTTCTTC. It codes for CASSLSPGSYNEQFF. The chain uses TRBV7-8 and TRBJ2-1, with D perhaps matching TRBD2 (5 bases). CDR3 size: 15 residues. Germline assignment: CDR1 SGHVS and CDR2 FQNEAQ. Trimming pared 2 bases from V and 1 base from J, leaving 9 bases between.

The rearrangement links TRBV7-9 to TRBJ2-2; 8 positions match TRBD2. The length of the CDR3 is 16 residues. Germline-derived CDR1 and CDR2 are SEHNR and FQNEAQ (reference sequence). Trimming took 4 bases from V and 1 from J; bases not matched to a gene: 5. CDR3 sequence reads: CASSSLLAENTGELFF. In DNA, the CDR3 is TGTGCCAGCAGCTCTCTACTAGCGGAGAACACCGGGGAGCTGTTTTTT.

The rearrangement joins TRBV7-9 to TRBJ1-1; the D is unclear. Deletions cut 5 bases from V and 11 bases from J, with 18 bases between. The CDR3 runs to 13 residues. CDR1 SEHNR and CDR2 FQNEAQ come from the germline V gene (reference sequence). CDR3 residues: CASSPSSGSLAFF. CDR3 in DNA: TGTGCCAGCAGCCCTTCATCTGGGAGTTTGGCTTTCTTT.

The chain combines TRBV18 with TRBJ1-1; D remains ambiguous. Germline values: CDR1 KGHSH, CDR2 LQKENI. The CDR3 runs to 16 residues. V lost 0 bases and J 0 bases, leaving 11 bases between the germline ends. CDR3 nucleotide sequence: TGTGCCAGCTCACCACCTCTTGGACTGATGAACACTGAAGCTTTCTTT. Amino acids: CASSPPLGLMNTEAFF.

The CDR3 loop reads CASSRGTAFQETQYF. CDR3 coding DNA: TGTGCCAGCAGCCGCGGGACAGCCTTCCAAGAGACCCAGTACTTC. The chain recombines TRBV7-9 with TRBJ2-5; D might be TRBD1 (7 bases). The CDR3 totals 15 residues. V lost 5 bases to trimming and J lost 1 base, with 14 bases between them. The germline CDR1 and CDR2 sequences are SEHNR and FQNEAQ (reference sequence). Looking up the rest from reference TRBV7-9 and TRBJ2-5 gives the full variable domain: DTGVSQNPRHKITKRGQNVTFRCDPISEHNRLYWYRQTLGQGPEFLTYFQNEAQLEKSRLLSDRFSAERPKGSFSTLEIQRTEQGDSAMYLCASSRGTAFQETQYFGPGTRLLVL.

V usage is TRBV6-5 and J usage is TRBJ1-3; D is uncertain. The CDR3 covers 15 residues. V shed 8 bases and J shed 0 bases, with 14 bases lying between them. Germline loops: CDR1 MNHEY, CDR2 SVGAGI. The CDR3 reads CASALDGDSGNTIYF. The CDR3 DNA reads TGTGCCAGCGCCCTGGACGGGGACTCTGGAAACACCATATATTTT.

The chain couples TRBV9 to TRBJ1-2, with D possibly matching TRBD1 (5 bases). Germline assignment: CDR1 SGDLS and CDR2 YYNGEE. This CDR3 is 14 amino acids long. V was pared by 0 bases and J by 8 bases, with 14 bases between. The CDR3 sequence is CASSVDRGVRGYTF. CDR3 coding DNA: TGTGCCAGCAGCGTAGATCGGGGGGTACGGGGCTACACCTTC.

The rearrangement uses TRBV9 and TRBJ1-1, with D maybe TRBD1 (5 bases). The germline V and J ends were trimmed by 2 bases and 7 bases, with 12 bases remaining between them. The V gene's germline CDR1 is SGDLS and CDR2 YYNGEE. The CDR3 sequence is 13 residues long. Here the CDR3 reads CASSVGDFYEAFF. For the CDR3, the DNA is TGTGCCAGCAGCGTTGGGGACTTTTATGAAGCTTTCTTT.

The chain recombines TRBV5-1 with TRBJ2-7; 7 bases line up with TRBD1. CDR1 SGHRS and CDR2 YFSETQ come from the germline V gene. The CDR3 is 15 residues long. Trimming took 4 bases from V and 6 from J; bases not matched to a gene: 13. CDR3 nucleotides: TGCGCCAGCAGCCCCCTCGGAGAGGGGGCGAGCGAGCAGTACTTC. This encodes CASSPLGEGASEQYF.

This chain links TRBV11-2 with TRBJ2-1; the match to TRBD2 covers 11 bases. Trimming removed 3 bases from V and 2 bases from J; junction bases left unmatched: 6. This CDR3 is built from 17 residues. Germline V gene data show CDR1 as SGHAT and CDR2 as FQNNGV. The CDR3 DNA reads as TGTGCCAGCAGCTTCCGGTTGGGACTAGCGGCCTACAATGAGCAGTTCTTC. Translated: CASSFRLGLAAYNEQFF. The whole variable domain, filled in from reference TRBV11-2 and TRBJ2-1, reads EAGVAQSPRYKIIEKRQSVAFWCNPISGHATLYWYQQILGQGPKLLIQFQNNGVVDDSQLPKDRFSAERLKGVDSTLKIQPAKLEDSAVYLCASSFRLGLAAYNEQFFGPGTRLTVL.

V and J are TRBV6-5 and TRBJ1-4; 9 bases are a match to TRBD1. The germline gives CDR1 MNHEY, CDR2 SVGAGI. Germline trimming cut 6 bases from V and 2 bases from J; bases unmatched to any gene: 4. The CDR3 has 15 residues. The CDR3: CASSQTGGTNEKLFF. CDR3 in DNA: TGTGCCAGCAGCCAGACAGGGGGGACTAATGAAAAACTGTTTTTT.

The chain carries TRBV18 and TRBJ1-3, with D possibly TRBD1 on 5 matching bases. Germline CDR1 reads KGHSH; CDR2 reads LQKENI. V lost 3 bases and J 6 bases, leaving 18 bases between the germline ends. The CDR3 has 16 residues. This chain's CDR3 is CASSPLGQAAKNTIYF. CDR3 nucleotides: TGTGCCAGCTCACCCCTGGGGCAGGCCGCCAAAAACACCATATATTTT.

The CDR3 DNA follows: TGTGCCAGCAGTGAACTCCAGGGAATAGAGACCCAGTACTTC. Protein: CASSELQGIETQYF. The V gene is TRBV25-1, the J gene TRBJ2-5, with D maybe TRBD1 (5 bases). The CDR3 has 14 amino acids. V lost 2 bases to trimming and J lost 4 bases, with 11 bases between them. CDR1 and CDR2 from the germline V gene are MGHDK and SYGVNS.

V is TRBV18 and J is TRBJ2-7; tentative D call: TRBD2 (5 bases). V lost 0 bases to trimming and J lost 10 bases, with 13 bases between them. CDR3 size: 13 residues. Germline-derived CDR1 and CDR2 are KGHSH and LQKENI. Here the CDR3 reads CASSPPSSSEQYF. In DNA, the CDR3 is TGTGCCAGCTCACCACCGTCTAGCTCCGAACAGTACTTC.

The chain combines TRBV9 with TRBJ2-5; 10 nucleotides align to TRBD2. V lost 0 bases, J lost 2 bases, and 7 bases stayed unmatched. The germline V gene encodes CDR1 SGDLS and CDR2 YYNGEE. This CDR3 has 17 residues. DNA of the CDR3: TGTGCCAGCAGCGTAGTAGCGGGGGGTGGACGTCAAGAGACCCAGTACTTC. Translated: CASSVVAGGGRQETQYF.

J is TRBJ1-2 and V is TRBV10-3, with 10 nucleotides matching TRBD1. Trimming took 3 bases from V and 8 from J; bases not matched to a gene: 6. Germline CDR1 reads ENHRY; CDR2 reads SYGVKD. The CDR3 sequence is 14 residues long. Here the CDR3 reads CAISEYGTGAGYTF. The DNA of the CDR3 is TGTGCCATCAGTGAATACGGGACAGGGGCCGGCTACACCTTC.

J is TRBJ2-3 and V is TRBV7-9; TRBD2 aligns across 8 bases. From germline, CDR1 is SEHNR and CDR2 FQNEAQ (reference sequence). Germline trimming cut 4 bases from V and 1 base from J; bases unmatched to any gene: 4. The CDR3 totals 15 residues. Here the CDR3 DNA reads TGTGCCAGCAGCTCTGGACTAGCTGGCACAGATACGCAGTATTTT. Amino acid sequence: CASSSGLAGTDTQYF.